This T cell receptor (beta chain) was sequenced for a study of blood T cell repertoires in COVID-19. The protocol was immunoSEQ multiplex PCR, while the TCRdb copy is restricted to in-frame clones and leaves out a portion. The table has around 100,000 clones, almost 90% seen once. The CDR3 loop spans 17 amino acids. The junction had 9 bases not matched to a gene; V was cut back by 1 base and J by 3 bases. The germline CDR1 and CDR2 sequences are SGHRS and YFSETQ. The chain recombines TRBV5-1 with TRBJ2-3; 9 bases align to TRBD1. The source material was peripheral blood. The receptor was derived from a human donor in a cohort sampled during active COVID-19. CDR3 sequence: CASSLWSAGQGTDTQYF. CDR3 bases: TGCGCCAGCAGCTTGTGGTCGGCGGGACAGGGAACAGATACGCAGTATTTT.